Listed below are T cell receptor beta chains from one sample, sequenced in a study of T cell responses to AZD1222 COVID-19 vaccine. Libraries were prepared by immunoSEQ multiplex PCR; TCRdb keeps only in-frame clonotypes and omits some of them. The table records fewer than 90,000 clones, 70% to 90% of them present only once. The sequenced sample was peripheral blood, obtained on day 0 of AZD1222 vaccination. The source is an adult in good health. Each CDR3 is given with its conserved first and last residue. A D gene is named only where the DNA matches it firmly. Rows give clone size only sometimes, using once, few, many, or a class for an expanded clone.

TGTGCCAGCAGTGCCGGGACAGGGTCCTCAGAAAAACTGTTTTTT,CASSAGTGSSEKLFF,TRBD1,TRBV5-6,NA,TRBJ1-4
TGTGCCAGCTGCGGAGACTCGAGCTCTGGAAACACCATATATTTT,CASCGDSSSGNTIYF,NA,TRBV28,NA,TRBJ1-3
TGTGCCAGCAGTGAGACCCTTGGGGGCGCCGGCTATGGCTACACCTTC,CASSETLGGAGYGYTF,NA,TRBV6-1,NA,TRBJ1-2
TGTGCCAGCAGCTTCGGACAGGGGTACTACGAGCAGTACTTC,CASSFGQGYYEQYF,TRBD1,TRBV5-6,few,TRBJ2-7
TGTGCCAGCAGCTCGGGGCTGGAGCAGTTCTTC,CASSSGLEQFF,NA,TRBV11-1,NA,TRBJ2-1
TGTGCCAGCAGCCTAAGGGGACCCAACAGCTCTGGGGCCAACGTCCTGACTTTC,CASSLRGPNSSGANVLTF,NA,TRBV11-2,NA,TRBJ2-6
TGTGCCAGCAGCTCTAAATCACAGAGTTACAATGAGCAGTTCTTC,CASSSKSQSYNEQFF,NA,TRBV7-9,NA,TRBJ2-1
TGTGCCAGCAGTAGGGGGAGGGCCCTGGACGAGCAGTACTTC,CASSRGRALDEQYF,NA,TRBV7-8,NA,TRBJ2-7
TGCGCCAGCAGTGGACTCAGGGGATTGTTTTTT,CASSGLRGLFF,NA,TRBV10-2,NA,TRBJ1-4
TGCGCCAGCAGCTTGAGGCCCGCTGGGGAGCAGTTCTTC,CASSLRPAGEQFF,NA,TRBV5-1,NA,TRBJ2-1
TGTGCCAGCAGCCAAAGGGGGCGTAAACAAGAGACCCAGTACTTC,CASSQRGRKQETQYF,TRBD1,TRBV3-1/TRBV3-2,NA,TRBJ2-5
TGTGCCAGCAGCTACAGGGACGGGTCGAGGAACGAGCAGTACTTC,CASSYRDGSRNEQYF,NA,TRBV21-1,once,TRBJ2-7
TGCGCCAGCAGCATCTCCGGGACGCCGACCTACGAGCAGTACTTC,CASSISGTPTYEQYF,NA,TRBV5-1,NA,TRBJ2-7
TGCGCCAGCAGCCAAGATAGGAACACCGGGGAGCTGTTTTTT,CASSQDRNTGELFF,NA,TRBV4-1,once,TRBJ2-2
TGTGCATGGGAGGGTCCCCCCCTTCGGAACGAGCAGTACTTC,CAWEGPPLRNEQYF,TRBD2,TRBV7-9,once,TRBJ2-7
TGTGCCAGTAGTATAGATTTTCGCAGGGATAATTCACCCCTCCACTTT,CASSIDFRRDNSPLHF,NA,TRBV19,NA,TRBJ1-6
TGTGCCAGCAGCCCCAGAGGACAGGAGCTGTCTACTAACTATGGCTACACCTTC,CASSPRGQELSTNYGYTF,TRBD1,TRBV5-6,NA,TRBJ1-2
TGTGCCAGCAGCCAAGACCATGGGACTACTTCTCCTGAGCAGTTCTTC,CASSQDHGTTSPEQFF,TRBD2,TRBV3-1/TRBV3-2,NA,TRBJ2-1
TGTGCCAGCAGCCGCGATAGACAGGGCCTAGATCAGCCCCAGCATTTT,CASSRDRQGLDQPQHF,TRBD1,TRBV27,NA,TRBJ1-5
TGTGCCACCAGCAGAGCCGCGGGCACTGAAGCTTTCTTT,CATSRAAGTEAFF,NA,TRBV15,NA,TRBJ1-1
TGCGCCAGCAGTGAGTCCCTGGCAGGACCAGAAGAGACCCAGTACTTC,CASSESLAGPEETQYF,NA,TRBV10-1,NA,TRBJ2-5
TGTGCCAGCAGTGAATCGAGGGTCGGTACGCAGTATTTT,CASSESRVGTQYF,NA,TRBV2,once,TRBJ2-3
TGTGCCAGCAGTGAAATGGTGGGCTGGAACACTGAAGCTTTCTTT,CASSEMVGWNTEAFF,NA,TRBV2,few,TRBJ1-1
TGTGCCACCCGACCTTTTGGGACAGGCGAGCAGTACTTC,CATRPFGTGEQYF,TRBD1,TRBV27,NA,TRBJ2-7
TGTGCCAGCAGCTGGGACTCCTGGAATGTAGGCGAGCAGTACTTC,CASSWDSWNVGEQYF,NA,TRBV7-2,NA,TRBJ2-7
TGTGCCAGCAGTCTGTTTCGGCCCACCGGGGAGCTGTTTTTT,CASSLFRPTGELFF,NA,TRBV5-4,NA,TRBJ2-2
TGTGCCAGCAGGCGGGGGCCCCATCAAGAGACCCAGTACTTC,CASRRGPHQETQYF,NA,TRBV6-5,NA,TRBJ2-5
TGTGCCAGCAGCCACCCCACCGGGACTAGTAGCACCGGGGAGCTGTTTTTT,CASSHPTGTSSTGELFF,TRBD2,TRBV3-1/TRBV3-2,NA,TRBJ2-2
TGTGCCAGCCTCAGGGGCTCCTATAATTCACCCCTCCACTTT,CASLRGSYNSPLHF,NA,TRBV28,NA,TRBJ1-6
TGTGCCAGCAGCCCCCGGGGGATCCCAACAGATACGCAGTATTTT,CASSPRGIPTDTQYF,NA,TRBV11-2,NA,TRBJ2-3
TGTGCCAGCAGCCAAGAGTTTGCTTTCGCGGGAGTGAGCAATGAGCAGTTCTTC,CASSQEFAFAGVSNEQFF,TRBD2,TRBV4-2,NA,TRBJ2-1
TGTGCCAGCGGACGACCGGGGCCCTATAGCAATCAGCCCCAGCATTTT,CASGRPGPYSNQPQHF,NA,TRBV28,NA,TRBJ1-5
TGTGCCAGCAGCCATTCCCAGCCGGACAGGACCAGGCAGCCCCAGCATTTT,CASSHSQPDRTRQPQHF,TRBD1,TRBV14,few,TRBJ1-5
TGTGCCAGTAGTATGGCAGATGGCTACACCTTC,CASSMADGYTF,NA,TRBV19,NA,TRBJ1-2
TGTGCCACCAGCAGAGATCCAGGGGGCTACGAGCAGTACTTC,CATSRDPGGYEQYF,TRBD1,TRBV15,NA,TRBJ2-7
TGTGCCAGCAGCCGCGACCTTGGAAACACCGGGGAGCTGTTTTTT,CASSRDLGNTGELFF,NA,TRBV6-2/TRBV6-3,NA,TRBJ2-2
TGCAGCGTCCGAACGACAGGGGGTGAGACCCAGTACTTC,CSVRTTGGETQYF,TRBD1,TRBV29-1,NA,TRBJ2-5
TGTGCCAGTAGTAGGATCCGGACAGCGGATGAAGTGCCCCAGCATTTT,CASSRIRTADEVPQHF,NA,TRBV19,NA,TRBJ1-5
TGTGCCTGGAGGGCTAGCGAGGGGGAGCTGTTTTTT,CAWRASEGELFF,NA,TRBV30,NA,TRBJ2-2
TGTGCCAGCAGCAGGGACAGCAGCAATCAGCCCCAGCATTTT,CASSRDSSNQPQHF,TRBD1,TRBV7-2,NA,TRBJ1-5
TGTGCCAGCAGGTCACAGGGGGGGGTCTATGGCTACACCTTC,CASRSQGGVYGYTF,TRBD1,TRBV5-4,NA,TRBJ1-2
TGCGCCAGCAGCTTGGATGGGAGTAACACCGGGGAGCTGTTTTTT,CASSLDGSNTGELFF,NA,TRBV5-1,NA,TRBJ2-2
TGTGCCAGCAGTTTATCGCCGATATACGAGCAGTACTTC,CASSLSPIYEQYF,NA,TRBV27,NA,TRBJ2-7
TGTGCCACCAGCCTCTATGGCCGGGGAGCGGGGGGAACAGATACGCAGTATTTT,CATSLYGRGAGGTDTQYF,TRBD2,TRBV15,NA,TRBJ2-3
TGTGCCAGCAGCCCCATGGGGGGGTTTTTCACTGAAGCTTTCTTT,CASSPMGGFFTEAFF,NA,TRBV7-8,few,TRBJ1-1
TGTGCCAGCAGCACCGGGACCCTGGGGGAAAAACTGTTTTTT,CASSTGTLGEKLFF,NA,TRBV5-4,NA,TRBJ1-4